One TCR beta chain is described in this entry. The protocol was immunoSEQ multiplex PCR, while the TCRdb copy is restricted to in-frame clones and leaves out a portion. The sample has around 1,800 clones, about two fifths seen once. CDR3 length equals 14 residues. Germline CDR1 and CDR2: LNHDA and SQIVND (reference sequence). The V end lost 2 bases, the J end lost 2 bases, and 10 bases lay between the germline ends. The data are from a study of T cells in localized non-small cell lung cancer. The chain has TRBV19 and TRBJ2-7; D possibly matches TRBD1 or TRBD2 (5 bases each). The sequencing used lung tumor tissue, collected before any cancer treatment. The receptor was derived from a male donor aged 60 or over with stage II lung adenocarcinoma. CDR3 in DNA: TGTGCCAGTAGTATATCCCAGGGACCCTACGAGCAGTACTTC. Protein: CASSISQGPYEQYF.